This T cell receptor beta chain was obtained from a study of tumor-infiltrating lymphocytes in oesophageal squamous cell carcinoma. Each CDR3 protein is one row after TCRdb ran MiXCR on the PCR reads. This sample has about 18,000 distinct CDR3 sequences, with around 40% found just once. There are 14 residues in the CDR3. Germline lookup yields CDR1 ENHRY and CDR2 SYGVKD. The chain combines TRBV10-3 with TRBJ2-6; D gene unclear. The DNA end is more similar to TRBJ2-7, so the J call may be wrong. This TCR was sampled from a female donor with esophageal squamous cell carcinoma. Sequenced sample: normal esophageal tissue next to the tumor. The CDR3 protein is CAISESEGFYEQYF. The CDR3 coding sequence is TGTGCCATCAGTGAGTCCGAAGGGTTCTACGAGCAGTACTTC.